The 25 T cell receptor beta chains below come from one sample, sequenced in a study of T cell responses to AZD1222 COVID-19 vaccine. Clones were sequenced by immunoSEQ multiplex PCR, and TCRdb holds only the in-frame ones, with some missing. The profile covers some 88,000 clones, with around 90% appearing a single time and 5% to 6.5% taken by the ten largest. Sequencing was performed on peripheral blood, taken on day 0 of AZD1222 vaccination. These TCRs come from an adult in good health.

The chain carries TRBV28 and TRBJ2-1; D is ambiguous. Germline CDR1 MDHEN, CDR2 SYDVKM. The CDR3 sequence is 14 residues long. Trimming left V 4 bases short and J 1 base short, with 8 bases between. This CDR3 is CASSSPQSYNEQFF. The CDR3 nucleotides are TGTGCCAGCAGTTCCCCTCAATCCTACAATGAGCAGTTCTTC. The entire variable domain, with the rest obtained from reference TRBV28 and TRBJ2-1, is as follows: DVKVTQSSRYLVKRTGEKVFLECVQDMDHENMFWYRQDPGLGLRLIYFSYDVKMKEKGDIPEGYSVSREKKERFSLILESASTNQTSMYLCASSSPQSYNEQFFGPGTRLTVL.

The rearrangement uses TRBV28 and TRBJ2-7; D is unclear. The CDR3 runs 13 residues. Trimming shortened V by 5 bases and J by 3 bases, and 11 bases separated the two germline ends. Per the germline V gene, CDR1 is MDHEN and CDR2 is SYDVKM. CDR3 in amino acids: CASSPRPRYEQYF. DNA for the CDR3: TGTGCCAGCAGTCCCCGGCCCCGCTACGAGCAGTACTTC. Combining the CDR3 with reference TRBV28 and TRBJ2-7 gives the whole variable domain DVKVTQSSRYLVKRTGEKVFLECVQDMDHENMFWYRQDPGLGLRLIYFSYDVKMKEKGDIPEGYSVSREKKERFSLILESASTNQTSMYLCASSPRPRYEQYFGPGTRLTVT.

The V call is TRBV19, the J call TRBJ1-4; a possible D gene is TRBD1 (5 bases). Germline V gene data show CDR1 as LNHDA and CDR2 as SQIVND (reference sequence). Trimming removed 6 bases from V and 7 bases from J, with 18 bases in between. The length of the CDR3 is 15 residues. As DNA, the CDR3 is TGTGCCAGTAGGGCAGGGTTTGCTTCAAGTGAAAAACTGTTTTTT. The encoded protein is CASRAGFASSEKLFF.

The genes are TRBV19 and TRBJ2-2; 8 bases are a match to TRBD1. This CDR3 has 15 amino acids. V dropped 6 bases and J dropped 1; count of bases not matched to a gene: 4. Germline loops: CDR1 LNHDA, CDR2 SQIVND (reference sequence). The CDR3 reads CASSSGTGNTGELFF. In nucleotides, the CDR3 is TGTGCCAGTAGCTCCGGGACAGGGAACACCGGGGAGCTGTTTTTT. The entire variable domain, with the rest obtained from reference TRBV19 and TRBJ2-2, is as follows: DGGITQSPKYLFRKEGQNVTLSCEQNLNHDAMYWYRQDPGQGLRLIYYSQIVNDFQKGDIAEGYSVSREKKESFPLTVTSAQKNPTAFYLCASSSGTGNTGELFFGEGSRLTVL.

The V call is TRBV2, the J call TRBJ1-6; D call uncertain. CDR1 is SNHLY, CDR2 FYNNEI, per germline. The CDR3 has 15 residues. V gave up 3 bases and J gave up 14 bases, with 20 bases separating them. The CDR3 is CASSDAPIVVLSLHF. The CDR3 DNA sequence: TGTGCCAGCAGTGACGCACCCATTGTGGTGCTATCCCTCCACTTT.

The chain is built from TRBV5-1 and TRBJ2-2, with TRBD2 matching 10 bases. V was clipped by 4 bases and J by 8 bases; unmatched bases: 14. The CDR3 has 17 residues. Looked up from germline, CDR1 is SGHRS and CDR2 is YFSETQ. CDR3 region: CASSPKTSGFSGGELFF. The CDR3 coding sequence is TGCGCCAGCAGCCCGAAGACTAGCGGGTTTTCAGGAGGGGAGCTGTTTTTT.

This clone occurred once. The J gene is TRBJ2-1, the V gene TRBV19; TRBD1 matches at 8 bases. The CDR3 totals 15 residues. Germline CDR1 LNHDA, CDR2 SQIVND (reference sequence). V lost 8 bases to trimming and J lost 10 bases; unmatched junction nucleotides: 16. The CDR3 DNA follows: TGTGCCAGTTTCGGTCCGGCAGGGGGCTTGCAGGAGCAGTTCTTC. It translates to CASFGPAGGLQEQFF.

The CDR3: CASSRTSGRGEQYF. The CDR3 DNA is TGTGCCAGCAGCAGGACTAGCGGGAGGGGCGAGCAGTACTTC. This rearrangement joins TRBV5-4 to TRBJ2-7; TRBD2 aligns across 15 bases. The CDR3 has 14 amino acids. Germline assignment: CDR1 SGHNT and CDR2 YYREEE (reference sequence). The V gene end was trimmed by 4 bases and the J gene end by 6 bases; junction bases not matched to a gene: 2. The whole variable domain, remainder taken from reference TRBV5-4 and TRBJ2-7, is ETGVTQSPTHLIKTRGQQVTLRCSSQSGHNTVSWYQQALGQGPQFIFQYYREEENGRGNFPPRFSGLQFPNYSSELNVNALELDDSALYLCASSRTSGRGEQYFGPGTRLTVT.

The DNA of the CDR3 is TGTGCCACCAGCCCGGGCAGGGGGATCTATGGCTACACCTTC. This codes for CATSPGRGIYGYTF. The chain has TRBV24-1 and TRBJ1-2; 7 bases fit TRBD1. Germline assignment: CDR1 KGHDR and CDR2 SFDVKD. The V gene end was trimmed by 7 bases and the J gene end by 4 bases; junction bases not matched to a gene: 8. The CDR3 is 14 residues long.

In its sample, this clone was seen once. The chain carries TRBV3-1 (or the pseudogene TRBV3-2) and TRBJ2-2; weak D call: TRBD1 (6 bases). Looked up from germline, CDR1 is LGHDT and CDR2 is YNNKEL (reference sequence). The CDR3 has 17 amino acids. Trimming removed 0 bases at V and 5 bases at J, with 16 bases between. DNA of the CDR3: TGTGCCAGCAGCCAAGATCGTATAGGGGGATTAACCGGGGAGCTGTTTTTT. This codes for CASSQDRIGGLTGELFF.

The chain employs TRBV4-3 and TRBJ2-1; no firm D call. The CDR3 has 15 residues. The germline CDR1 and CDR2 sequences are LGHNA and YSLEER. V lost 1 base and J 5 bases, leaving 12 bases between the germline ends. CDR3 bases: TGCGCCAGCAGCCAAGGGTTGGAGCCCCACAATGAGCAGTTCTTC. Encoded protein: CASSQGLEPHNEQFF.

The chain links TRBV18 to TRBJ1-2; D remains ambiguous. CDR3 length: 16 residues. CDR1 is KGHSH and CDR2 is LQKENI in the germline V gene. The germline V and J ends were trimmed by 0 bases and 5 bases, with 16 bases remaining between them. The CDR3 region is CASSPPASSIPYGYTF. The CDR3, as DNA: TGTGCCAGCTCACCACCGGCAAGTAGCATACCATATGGCTACACCTTC. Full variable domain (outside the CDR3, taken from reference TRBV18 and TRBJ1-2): NAGVMQNPRHLVRRRGQEARLRCSPMKGHSHVYWYRQLPEEGLKFMVYLQKENIIDESGMPKERFSAEFPKEGPSILRIQQVVRGDSAAYFCASSPPASSIPYGYTFGSGTRLTVV.

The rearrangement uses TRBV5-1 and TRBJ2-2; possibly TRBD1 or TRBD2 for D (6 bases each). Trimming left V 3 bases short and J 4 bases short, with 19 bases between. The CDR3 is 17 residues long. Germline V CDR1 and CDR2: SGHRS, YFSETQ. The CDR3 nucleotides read TGCGCCAGCAGCTCCCGAGGTGGGGGGCTGAGCACCGGGGAGCTGTTTTTT. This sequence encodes CASSSRGGGLSTGELFF.

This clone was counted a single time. The CDR3 DNA reads as TGTGCCAGCAGCCCGACAGCGTTTGGTGGCTACACCTTC. It specifies CASSPTAFGGYTF. This chain uses TRBV3-1 (or the pseudogene TRBV3-2) with TRBJ1-2, with D maybe TRBD1 (5 bases). This CDR3 is 13 amino acids long. The germline V gene encodes CDR1 LGHDT and CDR2 YNNKEL (reference sequence). The V end was cut by 4 bases, the J end by 7 bases, with 13 bases between.

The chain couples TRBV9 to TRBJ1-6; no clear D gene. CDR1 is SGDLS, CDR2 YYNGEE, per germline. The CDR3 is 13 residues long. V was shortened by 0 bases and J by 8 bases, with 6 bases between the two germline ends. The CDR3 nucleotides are TGTGCCAGCAGCGTAGCTTTGGATTCACCCCTCCACTTT. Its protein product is CASSVALDSPLHF.

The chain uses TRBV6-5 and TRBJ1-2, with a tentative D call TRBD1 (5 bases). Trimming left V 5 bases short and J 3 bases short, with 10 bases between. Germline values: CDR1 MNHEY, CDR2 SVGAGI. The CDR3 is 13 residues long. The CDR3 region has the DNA TGTGCCAGCAGTCCAGGGTTTTACTATGGCTACACCTTC. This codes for CASSPGFYYGYTF.

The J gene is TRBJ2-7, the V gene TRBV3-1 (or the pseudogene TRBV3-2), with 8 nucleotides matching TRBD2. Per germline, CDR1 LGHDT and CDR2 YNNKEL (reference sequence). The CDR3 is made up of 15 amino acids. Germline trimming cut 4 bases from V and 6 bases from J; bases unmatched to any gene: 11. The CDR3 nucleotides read TGTGCCAGCAGCCTCACGCCGGGACTAGTGACCGAGCAGTACTTC. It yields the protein CASSLTPGLVTEQYF.

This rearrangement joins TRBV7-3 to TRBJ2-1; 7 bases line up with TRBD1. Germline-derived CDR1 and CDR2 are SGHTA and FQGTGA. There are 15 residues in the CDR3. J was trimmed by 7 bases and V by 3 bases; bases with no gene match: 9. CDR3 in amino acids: CASSFKSGQYNEQFF. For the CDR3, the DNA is TGTGCCAGCAGCTTCAAGTCGGGACAGTATAATGAGCAGTTCTTC.

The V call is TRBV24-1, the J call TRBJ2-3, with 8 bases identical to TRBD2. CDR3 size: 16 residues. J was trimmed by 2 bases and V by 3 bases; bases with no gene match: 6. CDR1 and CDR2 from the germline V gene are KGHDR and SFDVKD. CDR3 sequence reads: CATSDAGLGFTDTQYF. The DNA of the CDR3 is TGTGCCACCAGTGATGCGGGACTAGGATTCACAGATACGCAGTATTTT.

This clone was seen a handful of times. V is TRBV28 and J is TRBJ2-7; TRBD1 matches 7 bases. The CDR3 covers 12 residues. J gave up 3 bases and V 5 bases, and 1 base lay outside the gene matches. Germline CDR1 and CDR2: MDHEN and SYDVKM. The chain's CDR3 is CASSGDSYEQYF. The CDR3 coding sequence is TGTGCCAGCAGTGGGGACAGCTACGAGCAGTACTTC.

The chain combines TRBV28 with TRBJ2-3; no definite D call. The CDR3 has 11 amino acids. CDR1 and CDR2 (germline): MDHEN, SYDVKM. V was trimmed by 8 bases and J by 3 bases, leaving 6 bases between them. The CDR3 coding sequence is TGTGCCAGCTCCCTTACAGATACGCAGTATTTT. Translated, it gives CASSLTDTQYF.

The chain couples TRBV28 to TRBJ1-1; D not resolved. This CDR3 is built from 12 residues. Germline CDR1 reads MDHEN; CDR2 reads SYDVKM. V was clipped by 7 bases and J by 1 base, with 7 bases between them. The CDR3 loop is CASIRQNTEAFF. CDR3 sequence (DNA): TGTGCCAGCATACGCCAGAACACTGAAGCTTTCTTT.

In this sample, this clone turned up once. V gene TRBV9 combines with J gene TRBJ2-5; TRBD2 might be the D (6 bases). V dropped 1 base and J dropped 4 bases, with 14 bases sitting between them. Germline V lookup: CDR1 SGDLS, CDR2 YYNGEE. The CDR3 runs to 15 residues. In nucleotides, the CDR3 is TGTGCCAGCAGCGTATGGTCGGGAGAGGGAGAGACCCAGTACTTC. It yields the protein CASSVWSGEGETQYF. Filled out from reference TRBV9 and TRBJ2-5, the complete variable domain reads DSGVTQTPKHLITATGQRVTLRCSPRSGDLSVYWYQQSLDQGLQFLIQYYNGEERAKGNILERFSAQQFPDLHSELNLSSLELGDSALYFCASSVWSGEGETQYFGPGTRLLVL.

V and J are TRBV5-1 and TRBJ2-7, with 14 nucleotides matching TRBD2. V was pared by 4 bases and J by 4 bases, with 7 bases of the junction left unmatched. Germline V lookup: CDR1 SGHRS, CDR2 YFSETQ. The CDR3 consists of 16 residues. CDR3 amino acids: CASSRRTSGRNYEQYF. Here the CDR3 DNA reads TGCGCCAGCAGCCGGAGGACTAGCGGGAGGAATTACGAGCAGTACTTC.

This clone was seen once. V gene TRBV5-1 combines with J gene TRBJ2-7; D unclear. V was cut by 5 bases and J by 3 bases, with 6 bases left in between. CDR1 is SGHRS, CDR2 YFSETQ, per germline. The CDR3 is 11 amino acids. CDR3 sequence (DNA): TGCGCCAGCAGTTCGGGCTACGAGCAGTACTTC. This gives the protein CASSSGYEQYF.